Following are 27 T cell receptor beta chains from one sample sequenced in a study of cytomegalovirus exposure and HLA in healthy donors (dated by TCRdb to about 2017). Preparation of the library involved the immunoSEQ multiplex PCR assay. For the multiplex PCR, a mixture combining 60 forward primers for TCR Vbeta segments and 13 reverse primers for TCR Jbeta segments was used. Sourced from immuneACCESS, this table was stored by TCRdb with only in-frame sequences that have V and J called. A share of the clones is absent; for the studies checked, an unresolved V gene accounts for under half, and the remainder has no known explanation. Here the sample has 200,000 to 250,000 clones; around 80% occur a single time. The top ten constitute less than 3.5% of the sample. Input material: PBMCs. These receptors were collected from a woman aged 55-69 years in good health and CMV-seropositive.

The chain has TRBV9 and TRBJ1-2; 9 bases map to TRBD1. V dropped 4 bases and J dropped 8; count of bases not matched to a gene: 24. Germline CDR1 is SGDLS and CDR2 is YYNGEE. This CDR3 is built from 19 residues. The CDR3 nucleotides are TGTGCCAGCAGCCCCTCTAGGAACACCCGACAGGGGGAACTAGTAGGCTACACCTTC. Protein: CASSPSRNTRQGELVGYTF.

This chain links TRBV6-5 with TRBJ2-7; TRBD1 might be the D (5 bases). Deletions cut 8 bases from V and 3 bases from J, with 14 bases between. The CDR3 has 13 residues. CDR1 and CDR2 (germline): MNHEY, SVGAGI. CDR3 sequence (DNA): TGTGCCAGCGGACCGACAGTAGACTACGAGCAGTACTTC. Encoded protein: CASGPTVDYEQYF.

The genes are TRBV1 and TRBJ2-1; TRBD1, the D gene given by the table, was not confirmed from the DNA. TRBV1 is described as a pseudogene. This CDR3 has 15 amino acids. The chain's CDR3 is CTSSRDWRTYNEQFF. Here the CDR3 DNA reads TGCACCAGCAGCCGAGACTGGCGGACATACAATGAGCAGTTCTTC.

This chain connects TRBV18 to TRBJ1-5; the match to TRBD1 covers 7 bases. CDR1 is KGHSH, CDR2 LQKENI, per germline. The CDR3 totals 14 residues. J gave up 1 base and V 5 bases, and 2 bases lay outside the gene matches. CDR3: CASSSTGSNQPQHF. The CDR3, as DNA: TGTGCCAGCTCATCGACAGGGAGCAATCAGCCCCAGCATTTT.

This clone appeared a single time. The chain uses TRBV6-6 and TRBJ2-5, with D perhaps TRBD2 (7 bases). The J call may be mistaken, given a closer DNA end match to TRBJ2-7. CDR1 and CDR2 (germline): MNHNY, SVGAGI (reference sequence). CDR3 length equals 16 residues. The CDR3 coding sequence is TGTGCCAGCAGTTACTCGTCACGGGGGGCCGCCTACGAGCAGTACTTC. This codes for CASSYSSRGAAYEQYF.

This clone showed up just a few times. The gene calls are TRBV6-5 and TRBJ2-1, with 11 bases lining up with TRBD2. V shed 2 bases, J shed 12 bases, and the junction held 3 bases outside the gene matches. Germline V gene data show CDR1 as MNHEY and CDR2 as SVGAGI. CDR3 length: 13 residues. The CDR3 spells CASSYLAGGVQFF. The CDR3 coding sequence is TGTGCCAGCAGTTACCTAGCGGGAGGAGTGCAGTTCTTC.

V is TRBV4-2 and J is TRBJ2-1, with 8 bases identical to TRBD2. Germline CDR1 and CDR2: LGHNA and YNFKEQ. J gave up 0 bases and V 0 bases, and 10 bases lay outside the gene matches. CDR3 size: 19 residues. The CDR3 nucleotides read TGTGCCAGCAGCCAAGAATCGGCTAGCGGGCGACTCTCCTACAATGAGCAGTTCTTC. Residues: CASSQESASGRLSYNEQFF.

J is TRBJ2-5 and V is TRBV5-4, with D perhaps matching TRBD1 (6 bases). CDR3 length equals 14 residues. Trimming stripped 4 bases from V and 2 bases from J, with 12 bases between. In germline, CDR1 is SGHNT, CDR2 YYREEE (reference sequence). The CDR3 spells CASSTQGIQETQYF. For the CDR3, the DNA is TGTGCCAGCAGCACGCAGGGGATTCAAGAGACCCAGTACTTC.

The J gene is TRBJ2-7, the V gene TRBV5-4; D not certain. The CDR3 is 15 amino acids. The germline V and J ends were trimmed by 4 bases and 0 bases, with 14 bases remaining between them. Looked up from germline, CDR1 is SGHNT and CDR2 is YYREEE (reference sequence). In nucleotides, the CDR3 is TGTGCCAGCAGCCGAGGCACCTCAAGCTCCTACGAGCAGTACTTC. Translation gives CASSRGTSSSYEQYF. Supplemented by reference TRBV5-4 and TRBJ2-7, the full variable domain reads ETGVTQSPTHLIKTRGQQVTLRCSSQSGHNTVSWYQQALGQGPQFIFQYYREEENGRGNFPPRFSGLQFPNYSSELNVNALELDDSALYLCASSRGTSSSYEQYFGPGTRLTVT.

J is TRBJ2-3 and V is TRBV5-5; the match to TRBD2 covers 11 bases. Per germline, CDR1 SGHKS and CDR2 YYEKEE (reference sequence). This CDR3 has 18 residues. V gave up 0 bases and J gave up 1 base; unmatched junction bases: 7. CDR3: CASSLVAGGLRRTDTQYF. The CDR3 DNA sequence: TGTGCCAGCAGCTTGGTAGCGGGGGGGCTTCGACGCACAGATACGCAGTATTTT.

The chain links TRBV5-1 to TRBJ2-1; TRBD2 is a possible D gene (6 bases). This CDR3 is built from 15 residues. CDR1 is SGHRS, CDR2 YFSETQ, per germline. V lost 3 bases and J 7 bases, leaving 17 bases between the germline ends. The CDR3 nucleotides read TGCGCCAGCAGCTCGATGCCGGGACTTCCTAATGAGCAGTTCTTC. This encodes CASSSMPGLPNEQFF.

The gene calls are TRBV10-3 and TRBJ2-1; D is unclear. The CDR3 has 15 amino acids. V lost 3 bases and J lost 0, with 9 bases in between. Germline-derived CDR1 and CDR2 are ENHRY and SYGVKD. The CDR3: CAISDSGSSYNEQFF. The CDR3 bases are TGTGCCATCAGTGACTCAGGTAGCTCCTACAATGAGCAGTTCTTC.

CDR3 sequence: CAWSFTGETEAFF. CDR3 bases: TGTGCCTGGAGTTTTACGGGGGAAACTGAAGCTTTCTTT. The chain carries TRBV30 and TRBJ1-1, with D possibly TRBD1 on 5 matching bases. Germline V CDR1 and CDR2: GTSNPN, SVGIG (reference sequence). The V end was cut by 2 bases, the J end by 5 bases, with 12 bases between. The CDR3 covers 13 residues.

The CDR3 DNA sequence: TGTGCCAGCAGCTCCTGGCGACAGGGGGAAGCTTTCTTT. This translates into CASSSWRQGEAFF. The gene calls are TRBV7-2 and TRBJ1-1; TRBD1 aligns across 8 bases. The CDR3 runs to 13 residues. Trimming took 4 bases from V and 8 from J; bases not matched to a gene: 6. Germline CDR1 SGHTA, CDR2 FQGNSA.

The V and J genes are TRBV6-5 and TRBJ2-5, with 11 bases aligning to TRBD2. The J segment lost 5 bases and the V segment lost 5 bases, leaving 4 bases of the junction unmatched. This CDR3 is 14 amino acids long. Germline CDR1 reads MNHEY; CDR2 reads SVGAGI. The CDR3 sequence is CASSTSGGRETQYF. CDR3 in DNA: TGTGCCAGCAGTACTAGCGGGGGAAGGGAGACCCAGTACTTC.

The chain links TRBV19 to TRBJ1-2, with 7 bases identical to TRBD1. The CDR3 is 14 amino acids. Trimming cost V 3 bases and J 4 bases; bases outside gene matches: 5. Germline V gene sequence: CDR1 LNHDA, CDR2 SQIVND (reference sequence). The CDR3 is CASSIIQGSYGYTF. The CDR3 bases are TGTGCCAGTAGTATTATACAGGGGAGCTATGGCTACACCTTC.

The chain has TRBV7-9 and TRBJ1-5; TRBD1 aligns across 11 bases. The CDR3 runs 17 residues. After removal of 5 bases from V and 2 bases from J, the junction contained 8 bases not matched to a gene. The germline V gene has CDR1 SEHNR and CDR2 FQNEAQ (reference sequence). Here the CDR3 DNA reads TGTGCCAGCAGCACCGGGACAGGGGGTAGGGGCAATCAGCCCCAGCATTTT. Translation: CASSTGTGGRGNQPQHF.

V gene TRBV2 combines with J gene TRBJ1-4; TRBD1 matches at 7 bases. The germline V gene has CDR1 SNHLY and CDR2 FYNNEI. This CDR3 has 14 amino acids. Losses at the gene ends were 8 bases for V and 8 bases for J; bases not matched to a gene: 11. CDR3 sequence reads: CASGLQGIQEKLFF. The CDR3 nucleotides are TGTGCCAGCGGCCTACAGGGGATACAGGAAAAACTGTTTTTT.

V gene TRBV5-1 combines with J gene TRBJ2-7, with TRBD2 as a possible D gene (5 bases). The CDR3 runs to 17 residues. The germline V and J ends were trimmed by 4 bases and 6 bases, with 26 bases remaining between them. Per the germline V gene, CDR1 is SGHRS and CDR2 is YFSETQ. The chain's CDR3 is CASSLPRVGSRGGEQYF. DNA of the CDR3: TGCGCCAGCAGCCTTCCACGGGTCGGGTCTCGGGGTGGCGAGCAGTACTTC.

The rearrangement links TRBV6-5 to TRBJ2-3; 7 nucleotides match TRBD1. J was trimmed by 3 bases and V by 6 bases; bases with no gene match: 6. The CDR3 has 14 residues. CDR1 is MNHEY, CDR2 SVGAGI, per germline. For the CDR3, the DNA is TGTGCCAGCAGACACAGGGGACGGACAGATACGCAGTATTTT. It specifies CASRHRGRTDTQYF.

The chain has TRBV30 and TRBJ2-3, with 11 bases fitting TRBD2. The germline V gene has CDR1 GTSNPN and CDR2 SVGIG (reference sequence). With V trimmed by 5 bases and J by 5 bases, 12 bases remained unmatched. There are 16 residues in the CDR3. The CDR3 region is CAWGMSLAGGGDTQYF. CDR3 nucleotide sequence: TGTGCCTGGGGAATGAGCCTAGCGGGAGGAGGAGATACGCAGTATTTT.

The CDR3 DNA is TGTGCCAGCAGTTCCTCAGCAGGGCCCTCTGGAAACACCATATATTTT. As protein: CASSSSAGPSGNTIYF. The chain couples TRBV28 to TRBJ1-3; D is perhaps TRBD1 (5 bases). The CDR3 is made up of 16 amino acids. Germline loops: CDR1 MDHEN, CDR2 SYDVKM. With 4 bases removed from V and 0 bases from J, the gap between germline ends came to 13 bases.

The chain uses TRBV11-2 and TRBJ1-2; D might be TRBD1 (5 bases). CDR3 length equals 14 residues. Trimming took off 5 bases at V and 8 bases at J, with 18 bases between the two ends. The germline CDR1 and CDR2 sequences are SGHAT and FQNNGV. The CDR3: CASSTTLGAGGYTF. CDR3 sequence (DNA): TGTGCCAGCAGCACGACCCTAGGGGCTGGGGGCTACACCTTC.

The chain has TRBV29-1 and TRBJ1-2; 8 bases fit TRBD1. In germline, CDR1 is SQVTM, CDR2 ANQGSEA. J lost 1 base, V lost 5 bases, and 3 bases had no gene match. This CDR3 spans 13 amino acids. The CDR3 coding sequence is TGCAGCGTTAAGGGACAGGTTAACTATGGCTACACCTTC. This translates into CSVKGQVNYGYTF.

The rearrangement joins TRBV7-3 to TRBJ2-2; D gene uncertain. Trimming removed 4 bases at V and 2 bases at J, with 2 bases between. This CDR3 region has 12 residues. Germline CDR1 SGHTA, CDR2 FQGTGA. The CDR3 spells CASSSNTGELFF. CDR3 coding DNA: TGTGCCAGCAGCTCAAACACCGGGGAGCTGTTTTTT.

This chain connects TRBV10-2 to TRBJ2-7; D is unresolved. Germline lookup yields CDR1 WSHSY and CDR2 SAAADI. There are 15 residues in the CDR3. Trimming took 1 base from V and 3 from J, leaving 13 bases between them. This CDR3 is CASSEFLQTRYEQYF. The CDR3, as DNA: TGCGCCAGCAGTGAGTTTTTACAGACCCGCTACGAGCAGTACTTC.

This clone was recorded a few times. This chain joins TRBV30 and TRBJ1-1; TRBD1 agrees at 9 bases. V shed 1 base and J 6 bases; nucleotides not matched to a gene: 6. There are 14 residues in the CDR3. Germline loops: CDR1 GTSNPN, CDR2 SVGIG (reference sequence). The CDR3 spells CAWSGTGGLAEAFF. CDR3 nucleotide sequence: TGTGCCTGGAGTGGCACAGGGGGCTTGGCTGAAGCTTTCTTT.